This TCR beta chain was documented in a study of cytomegalovirus exposure and HLA in healthy donors. The study's findings and limits: The only immune exposure information that was available was CMV serostatus. A later analysis found most CMV-associated TCR beta chains apparently HLA-restricted. A link between a missense DCLRE1C variant and TCR beta V- and J-gene trimming emerged from a later analysis.

Trimming left V 4 bases short and J 0 bases short, with 3 bases between. Germline values: CDR1 SGHTA, CDR2 FQGNSA. The CDR3 spans 13 residues. In the PCR, 60 Vbeta and 13 Jbeta primers were used. Measured with immunoSEQ multiplex PCR; TCRdb has only the in-frame clones, and not every one. Of more than 200,000 clones listed, 70% to 80% are singletons. Healthy bone marrow donors made up the donor group. About this clone: Its specificity is not known.

V and J are TRBV7-2 and TRBJ2-2; D gene ambiguous. Sequences were obtained from PBMCs. The clonotype comes from a girl between 2 and 10 years old in good health and CMV-seronegative. The CDR3 coding sequence is TGTGCCAGCAGCTACACGAACACCGGGGAGCTGTTTTTT. Encoded protein: CASSYTNTGELFF.